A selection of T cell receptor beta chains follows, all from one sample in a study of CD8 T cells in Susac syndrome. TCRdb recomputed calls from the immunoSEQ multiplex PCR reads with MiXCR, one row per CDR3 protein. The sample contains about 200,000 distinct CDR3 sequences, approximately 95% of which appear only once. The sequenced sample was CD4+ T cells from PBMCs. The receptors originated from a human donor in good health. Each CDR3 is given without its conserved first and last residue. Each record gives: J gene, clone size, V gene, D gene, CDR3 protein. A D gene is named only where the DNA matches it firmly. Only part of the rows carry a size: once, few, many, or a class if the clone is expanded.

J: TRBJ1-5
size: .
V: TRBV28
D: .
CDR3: ASSLGQGRNQPQH

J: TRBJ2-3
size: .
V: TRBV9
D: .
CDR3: ASSPRQGTDTQY

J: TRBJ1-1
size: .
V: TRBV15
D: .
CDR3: ATSRDRGETTEAF

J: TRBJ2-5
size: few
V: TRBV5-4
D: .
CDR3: ASSLSSGPGETQY

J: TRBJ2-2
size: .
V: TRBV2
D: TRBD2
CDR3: ASSLLGSGGARDTGELF

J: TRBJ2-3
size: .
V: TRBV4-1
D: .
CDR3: ASSHASGPGGSTDTQY

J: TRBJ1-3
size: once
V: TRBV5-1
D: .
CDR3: ASKGGTGNTIY

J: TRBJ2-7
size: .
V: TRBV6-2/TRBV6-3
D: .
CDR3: ASTQSQGPFYEQY

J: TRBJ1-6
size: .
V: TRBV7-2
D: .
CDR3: ASSLTDTSNSPLH

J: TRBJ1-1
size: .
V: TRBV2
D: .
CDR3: ASMEGTLGFTEAF

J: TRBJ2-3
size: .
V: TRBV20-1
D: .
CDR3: SARDAIRGATTDTQY